Presented here are 30 T cell receptor beta chains from one specimen sequenced in a study of blood T cell repertoires in COVID-19. Sequenced by immunoSEQ multiplex PCR; TCRdb stores in-frame clones only, minus some. This sample has hundreds of thousands of clones; about 90% occur once, and the top ten carry approximately 3%. Sequencing input: peripheral blood. The receptors were sampled from a woman in her twenties or thirties with COVID-19, enrolled during active disease.

The chain links TRBV5-1 to TRBJ2-3; 11 nucleotides line up with TRBD2. The germline V gene encodes CDR1 SGHRS and CDR2 YFSETQ. The CDR3 sequence is 16 residues long. The V and J ends lost 4 bases and 2 bases, in that order; junction bases with no gene match: 6. The CDR3 coding sequence is TGCGCCAGCAGCCCTGGACTAGCGGGCCTCACAGATACGCAGTATTTT. Encoded protein: CASSPGLAGLTDTQYF. The full variable domain, completed using reference TRBV5-1 and TRBJ2-3, is KAGVTQTPRYLIKTRGQQVTLSCSPISGHRSVSWYQQTPGQGLQFLFEYFSETQRNKGNFPGRFSGRQFSNSRSEMNVSTLELGDSALYLCASSPGLAGLTDTQYFGPGTRLTVL.

This chain links TRBV5-1 with TRBJ2-1; 8 positions match TRBD1. Germline CDR1 and CDR2: SGHRS and YFSETQ. V shed 1 base, J shed 4 bases, and the junction held 4 bases outside the gene matches. This CDR3 has 15 residues. The CDR3 coding sequence is TGCGCCAGCAGCTTGACGGACAGGGAGTACAATGAGCAGTTCTTC. It yields the protein CASSLTDREYNEQFF.

CDR3 DNA: TGTGCCAGCAGCCTGGGATTCGGGGGGGAAAAACTGTTTTTT. Its translation: CASSLGFGGEKLFF. The chain is built from TRBV5-5 and TRBJ1-4; a weak D match, TRBD1 (5 bases). Trimming pared 4 bases from V and 8 bases from J, leaving 15 bases between. This CDR3 contains 14 residues. Germline assignment: CDR1 SGHKS and CDR2 YYEKEE (reference sequence).

This chain connects TRBV4-2 to TRBJ1-6; the D gene is possibly TRBD1 (5 bases). Germline CDR1 is LGHNA and CDR2 is YNFKEQ. The length of the CDR3 is 14 residues. The V end was cut by 1 base, the J end by 7 bases, with 8 bases between. The CDR3 sequence: CASSQVRENSPLHF. The DNA of the CDR3 is TGTGCCAGCAGCCAAGTCAGGGAAAATTCACCCCTCCACTTT.

The chain employs TRBV28 and TRBJ2-3; 10 nucleotides agree with TRBD1. V lost 6 bases and J lost 4; bases outside the gene matches: 10. The germline V gene encodes CDR1 MDHEN and CDR2 SYDVKM. This CDR3 region has 16 residues. The CDR3 sequence: CASSETGTGDADTQYF. For the CDR3, the DNA is TGTGCCAGCAGCGAAACCGGGACAGGGGATGCAGATACGCAGTATTTT.

The chain carries TRBV29-1 and TRBJ2-3; 9 bases fit TRBD2. The V gene's germline CDR1 is SQVTM and CDR2 ANQGSEA. The CDR3 runs 14 residues. The ends lost 6 bases at V and 3 bases at J; junction bases unmatched: 7. In DNA, the CDR3 is TGCAGCGTACCCCTAGCGGGAACAACAGATACGCAGTATTTT. Translation: CSVPLAGTTDTQYF.

The J gene is TRBJ2-3, the V gene TRBV5-4; D unclear. Trimming stripped 0 bases from V and 1 base from J, with 12 bases between. The CDR3 consists of 16 residues. Per germline, CDR1 SGHNT and CDR2 YYREEE (reference sequence). CDR3: CASSLAGEAGTDTQYF. CDR3 nucleotides: TGTGCCAGCAGCTTGGCGGGTGAGGCGGGCACAGATACGCAGTATTTT.

The chain recombines TRBV28 with TRBJ2-1, with 8 bases lining up with TRBD2. J was trimmed by 9 bases and V by 7 bases; bases with no gene match: 17. The length of the CDR3 is 16 residues. Germline lookup yields CDR1 MDHEN and CDR2 SYDVKM. The chain's CDR3 is CASTTAPGHGGGEQFF. CDR3 bases: TGTGCCAGCACCACCGCTCCGGGACACGGGGGGGGTGAGCAGTTCTTC.

The chain uses TRBV30 and TRBJ1-2; TRBD1 matches 7 bases. The V gene end was trimmed by 3 bases and the J gene end by 0 bases; junction bases not matched to a gene: 13. CDR1 is GTSNPN, CDR2 SVGIG, per germline (reference sequence). This CDR3 region has 17 residues. CDR3 DNA: TGTGCCTGGAGCCAGCTTCGGGACAGATTCCCTAACTATGGCTACACCTTC. This sequence encodes CAWSQLRDRFPNYGYTF.

The chain couples TRBV25-1 to TRBJ2-1, with TRBD1 as a possible D gene (6 bases). V shed 8 bases and J shed 6 bases, with 14 bases lying between them. The CDR3 consists of 13 residues. Germline-derived CDR1 and CDR2 are MGHDK and SYGVNS. The CDR3 nucleotides read TGTGCCAGCGAGGCCGGGACACTCAATGAGCAGTTCTTC. The encoded protein is CASEAGTLNEQFF.

This clone has more than one count but fewer than ten. The gene calls are TRBV12-3 or TRBV12-4 and TRBJ2-1; D gene unclear. V lost 7 bases and J 8 bases, leaving 9 bases between the germline ends. The length of the CDR3 is 11 residues. CDR3 bases: TGTGCCAGCACCCCGAGTCATGAGCAGTTCTTC. Protein sequence: CASTPSHEQFF.

The J gene is TRBJ1-3, the V gene TRBV6-5, with D perhaps matching TRBD1 (6 bases). Germline V gene lookup returns CDR1 MNHEY and CDR2 SVGAGI. The ends were cut back, 6 bases at V and 1 base at J, with 13 bases in the middle. The CDR3 consists of 15 residues. CDR3 DNA sequence: TGTGCCAGCAGCCTAAAGACAGGATCTGGAAACACCATATATTTT. Encoded protein: CASSLKTGSGNTIYF.

This chain links TRBV28 with TRBJ2-2; 7 bases map to TRBD2. The ends lost 7 bases at V and 5 bases at J; junction bases unmatched: 10. From germline, CDR1 is MDHEN and CDR2 SYDVKM. The CDR3 has 15 amino acids. The CDR3 DNA follows: TGTGCCAGCATGGCGTCGGGGGAGGGGACCGGGGAGCTGTTTTTT. Translation: CASMASGEGTGELFF.

This clone was detected once. This chain links TRBV16 with TRBJ1-2; TRBD1 matches at 9 bases. The CDR3 consists of 16 residues. Trimming took 3 bases from V and 2 from J; bases not matched to a gene: 7. CDR1 and CDR2 from the germline V gene are KGHSY and FQNENV. Written as DNA, the CDR3 is TGTGCCAGCAGCCACCTCAGGACAGGGGTGAACTATGGCTACACCTTC. It is translated as CASSHLRTGVNYGYTF.

This chain connects TRBV2 to TRBJ2-1; TRBD2 is a possible D gene (5 bases). Trimming shortened V by 4 bases and J by 2 bases, and 15 bases separated the two germline ends. CDR1 SNHLY and CDR2 FYNNEI come from the germline V gene. The CDR3 spans 16 residues. The CDR3 protein is CASSAPSGRTYNEQFF. CDR3 nucleotides: TGTGCCAGCAGTGCGCCCAGCGGCAGGACCTACAATGAGCAGTTCTTC.

This sequence joins TRBV15 and TRBJ1-6; 7 nucleotides line up with TRBD1. Germline CDR1 reads LNHNV; CDR2 reads YYDKDF (reference sequence). Germline trimming cut 3 bases from V and 14 bases from J; bases unmatched to any gene: 13. There are 15 residues in the CDR3. The DNA of the CDR3 is TGTGCCACCAGCAGGGCCCGGGACAGCCCCCTGTCCCTCCACTTT. It translates to CATSRARDSPLSLHF.

The chain joins TRBV7-8 to TRBJ1-1, with TRBD1 matching over 8 bases. The V gene's germline CDR1 is SGHVS and CDR2 FQNEAQ. The CDR3 contains 13 residues. J was trimmed by 10 bases and V by 5 bases; bases with no gene match: 9. The CDR3 sequence is CASSHSGGVLAFF. The CDR3 nucleotides read TGTGCCAGCAGCCACTCAGGGGGCGTTTTAGCTTTCTTT.

Here the CDR3 reads CASSLNQPGDSPLHF. For the CDR3, the DNA is TGTGCCAGCAGCTTAAATCAACCCGGGGATTCACCCCTCCACTTT. The chain joins TRBV7-8 to TRBJ1-6, with D uncertain. Germline CDR1 is SGHVS and CDR2 is FQNEAQ. This CDR3 has 15 amino acids. V was trimmed by 2 bases and J by 8 bases, leaving 13 bases between them.

The rearrangement uses TRBV11-3 and TRBJ2-2; D perhaps matches TRBD1 (6 bases). The CDR3 extends over 13 amino acids. CDR1 is SGHNT and CDR2 is YENEEA in the germline V gene. Deletions cut 5 bases from V and 6 bases from J, with 10 bases between. Here the CDR3 DNA reads TGTGCCAGCAGCCAAACAGGGTCCGGGGAGCTGTTTTTT. This sequence encodes CASSQTGSGELFF. The variable domain in full, completed from reference TRBV11-3 and TRBJ2-2, reads EAGVVQSPRYKIIEKKQPVAFWCNPISGHNTLYWYLQNLGQGPELLIRYENEEAVDDSQLPKDRFSAERLKGVDSTLKIQPAELGDSAVYLCASSQTGSGELFFGEGSRLTVL.

This chain uses TRBV6-5 with TRBJ1-2, with D perhaps matching TRBD1 (6 bases). Trimming stripped 6 bases from V and 6 bases from J, with 14 bases between. CDR3 length: 13 amino acids. In germline, CDR1 is MNHEY, CDR2 SVGAGI. The CDR3 DNA is TGTGCCAGCAGCCAACCCAACAGGGATGGCTACACCTTC. Residues: CASSQPNRDGYTF.

The chain uses TRBV7-9 and TRBJ2-7; 9 bases match TRBD1. The CDR3 contains 14 residues. CDR1 and CDR2 (germline): SEHNR, FQNEAQ (reference sequence). Germline trimming cut 4 bases from V and 13 bases from J; bases unmatched to any gene: 14. The CDR3 coding sequence is TGTGCCAGCAGCTCCTCCAGCAACAGGGGGCAAACCTACTTC. Amino acids: CASSSSSNRGQTYF.

The chain combines TRBV19 with TRBJ2-5, with D possibly TRBD2 on 5 matching bases. From germline, CDR1 is LNHDA and CDR2 SQIVND (reference sequence). With 2 bases removed from V and 2 bases from J, the gap between germline ends came to 15 bases. This CDR3 has 16 amino acids. The CDR3 loop reads CASSISGIEGQETQYF. The DNA of the CDR3 is TGTGCCAGTAGTATATCGGGGATTGAAGGGCAAGAGACCCAGTACTTC.

The chain carries TRBV6-5 and TRBJ1-4; D uncertain. Germline CDR1 MNHEY, CDR2 SVGAGI. V lost 7 bases, J lost 7 bases, and 13 bases lay in between. The CDR3 consists of 13 residues. The CDR3 nucleotides read TGTGCCAGCACCTCAGGATTCGGTGAAAAACTGTTTTTT. As protein: CASTSGFGEKLFF.

The V gene is TRBV10-1, the J gene TRBJ2-1, with D uncertain. The V end lost 5 bases, the J end lost 1 base, and 24 bases lay between the germline ends. CDR3 length: 19 residues. CDR1 WNHNN and CDR2 SYGVQD come from the germline V gene (reference sequence). CDR3 loop: CASSNTDILRSGSYNEQFF. CDR3 coding DNA: TGCGCCAGCAGTAACACAGACATCTTAAGGTCCGGATCCTACAATGAGCAGTTCTTC.

This clone was picked up a small number of times. The V and J genes are TRBV6-5 and TRBJ1-2; no reliable D call. The CDR3 has 14 amino acids. The ends were cut back, 2 bases at V and 4 bases at J, with 11 bases in the middle. The V gene's germline CDR1 is MNHEY and CDR2 SVGAGI. The CDR3 spells CASSYGEDFYGYTF. As DNA, the CDR3 is TGTGCCAGCAGTTACGGGGAGGACTTCTATGGCTACACCTTC.

V usage is TRBV4-2 and J usage is TRBJ2-1; possible D gene TRBD2, 7 bases. The CDR3 covers 16 residues. V was shortened by 2 bases and J by 6 bases, with 17 bases between the two germline ends. Germline V gene lookup returns CDR1 LGHNA and CDR2 YNFKEQ. CDR3 sequence: CASSQPRGGAGNEQFF. The CDR3 DNA sequence: TGTGCCAGCAGCCAACCTAGGGGGGGGGCGGGCAATGAGCAGTTCTTC.

V gene TRBV3-1 (or the pseudogene TRBV3-2) combines with J gene TRBJ1-2, with 9 positions matching TRBD1. CDR1 and CDR2 from the germline V gene are LGHDT and YNNKEL (reference sequence). The CDR3 runs to 15 residues. Germline trimming cut 2 bases from V and 4 bases from J; bases unmatched to any gene: 5. The CDR3 reads CASSQLDRGLYGYTF. DNA of the CDR3: TGTGCCAGCAGCCAATTGGACAGGGGTCTCTATGGCTACACCTTC.

The sample holds one count of this clone. The V and J genes are TRBV15 and TRBJ2-3; D is unclear. V was clipped by 0 bases and J by 2 bases, with 12 bases between them. Germline V gene lookup returns CDR1 LNHNV and CDR2 YYDKDF (reference sequence). CDR3 size: 16 residues. CDR3 region: CATSRDREVLTDTQYF. For the CDR3, the DNA is TGTGCCACCAGCAGAGATCGTGAGGTCCTCACAGATACGCAGTATTTT.

The chain uses TRBV7-9 and TRBJ2-3; possible D gene TRBD1, 6 bases. V was pared by 3 bases and J by 7 bases, with 20 bases between. This CDR3 region has 16 residues. Germline V gene data show CDR1 as SEHNR and CDR2 as FQNEAQ (reference sequence). The CDR3 here is CASSFAGVGGRNTQYF. The DNA for the CDR3 is TGTGCCAGCAGCTTCGCAGGGGTGGGCGGACGAAATACGCAGTATTTT.

The chain recombines TRBV5-6 with TRBJ1-6, with 8 bases that match TRBD1. The CDR3 extends over 15 amino acids. The germline CDR1 and CDR2 sequences are SGHDT and YYEEEE. V trimming: 3 bases; J trimming: 6 bases; junction bases outside the gene matches: 5. CDR3 residues: CASSSQGAGNSPLHF. CDR3 DNA: TGTGCCAGCAGCTCGCAGGGGGCAGGTAATTCACCCCTCCACTTT.